These T cell receptor beta chains were read from a single sample in a study of blood T cells in healthy people across ages. From the 5' RACE reads, TCRdb called clonotypes with MiXCR, one entry per CDR3 protein. This table holds 550,000 to 700,000 distinct CDR3 sequences, 25% to 30% found once. The source material was blood. These receptors were taken from a woman in her 70s in good health. Each CDR3 is given with its conserved first and last residue. The D gene is left open where the match is weak. Only part of the rows carry a size: once, few, many, or a class if the clone is expanded.

CDR3nt,CDR3aa,j_gene,d_gene,v_gene,abundance
TGTGCCAGCAGTCCGACAAGTGTTTATCAGCCCCAGCATTTT,CASSPTSVYQPQHF,TRBJ1-5,-,TRBV6-6,-
TGTGCCAGCTCACCGCTATCAGGGGGAACGAACACCGGGGAGCTGTTTTTT,CASSPLSGGTNTGELFF,TRBJ2-2,TRBD1,TRBV18,few
TGCAGCGTTGGTGGGGGGTCCTTATCCAATGAGCAGTTCTTC,CSVGGGSLSNEQFF,TRBJ2-1,-,TRBV29-1,few
TGTGCCAGTAGTATATTATCCAGCGGGGGTTCACCCCTCCACTTT,CASSILSSGGSPLHF,TRBJ1-6,-,TRBV19,-
TGCGCCAGCAGCCGCGGAATGAGCCGGGGGAACATTCAGTACTTC,CASSRGMSRGNIQYF,TRBJ2-4,-,TRBV4-1,-
TGCAGCGTCTATCAGGCACCATATGGCTACACCTTC,CSVYQAPYGYTF,TRBJ1-2,-,TRBV29-1,few
TGCAGCGTTTCGGGCTGGTCAAAGTATGGCTACACCTTC,CSVSGWSKYGYTF,TRBJ1-2,-,TRBV29-1,few
TGTGCCAGCAGCGAGGGGAACACTGAAGCTTTCTTT,CASSEGNTEAFF,TRBJ1-1,-,TRBV7-9,-
TGCAGTGCTAAAGCGCGGGCGGAGACCCAGTACTTC,CSAKARAETQYF,TRBJ2-5,-,TRBV20-1,once
TGTGCCAGCAGCCAGGCGCTAGCGGATTACACAGATACGCAGTATTTT,CASSQALADYTDTQYF,TRBJ2-3,TRBD2,TRBV4-2,few
TGTGCCAGCTCACCTCAGGGACTGAGCTACGAGCAGTACTTC,CASSPQGLSYEQYF,TRBJ2-7,-,TRBV18,few
TGCAGTGCTAAAGGCTCCTACGAGCAGTACTTC,CSAKGSYEQYF,TRBJ2-7,-,TRBV20-1,-
TGTGCCATCAGTGACGGGAACTATGGCTACACCTTC,CAISDGNYGYTF,TRBJ1-2,-,TRBV10-3,-
TGTGCCAGCAGCGAAGGGACAGGGAACACTGAAGCTTTCTTT,CASSEGTGNTEAFF,TRBJ1-1,TRBD1,TRBV3-1,-
TGTGCCAGCAGCCCTAGCGGGGGGGACACAGATACGCAGTATTTT,CASSPSGGDTDTQYF,TRBJ2-3,TRBD2,TRBV4-2,-